The clone carrying this T cell receptor (beta chain) was counted many times. The antigen remains undetermined. RNA transcripts yielded amplified TCR beta CDR3 regions. HTBI primers were employed in first-round RT-PCR, then a second-round multiplex PCR followed. TCRdb analysed the multiplex PCR reads with MiXCR anew, one entry per CDR3 protein. The data show roughly 700,000 distinct CDR3 sequences, with 35% to 50% seen just once and 44% held by the top ten. PBMCs stemmed from over 8 ml of fresh peripheral blood. V was pared by 8 bases and J by 4 bases, with 6 bases of the junction left unmatched. The CDR3 sequence is 14 residues long. Germline assignment: CDR1 MNHEY and CDR2 SVGAGI. This record belongs to a study of Graves' ophthalmopathy and Graves' hyperthyroidism. Study information: Peripheral blood was gathered at first diagnosis, ahead of any treatment whatsoever.

Study-level points and caveats: A classifier, a 13-signature model, separated ophthalmopathy from stable hyperthyroidism with around 88% sensitivity and 75% to 83% specificity.

Sequenced sample: peripheral blood. This chain uses TRBV6-5 with TRBJ1-1; 11 nucleotides match TRBD1. This sequence was found in an adult man with Graves' ophthalmopathy. The CDR3 region has the DNA TGTGCCAGCGGGAGGGACAGGGGGGGCACTGAAGCTTTCTTT. It encodes CASGRDRGGTEAFF.